This T cell receptor (beta chain) was profiled in a study of T cell responses to AZD1222 COVID-19 vaccine. Study information: Second-dose schedules of about 4 or about 12 weeks were combined. Study results and caveats: Researchers report vaccine-associated CD4 TCRs spanning spike, with dominance at 160-218 and 743-854.

To note about this clone: The antigen is not known.

This CDR3 has 13 residues. The V gene's germline CDR1 is SGDLS and CDR2 YYNGEE. V was cut by 0 bases and J by 11 bases, with 14 bases left in between. The assay was immunoSEQ multiplex PCR, and TCRdb's table has in-frame clones only and misses some. The data show roughly 120,000 clones, approximately 90% seen once. This chain joins TRBV9 and TRBJ1-1, with D maybe TRBD1 (6 bases). The specimen was peripheral blood, collected on day 0 of AZD1222 vaccination. This clonotype was sampled from an adult in good health. CDR3 loop: CASSVEGRGEAFF. The CDR3 DNA reads as TGTGCCAGCAGCGTAGAAGGGAGGGGGGAGGCTTTCTTT.